The TCR beta chain described here comes from a study of blood T cell repertoires in COVID-19. Overall study: Italy, Spain and the United States were the sources of the convalescent and acute COVID-19 samples.

Profiling relied on immunoSEQ multiplex PCR, and the TCRdb table lists in-frame clones only, not all of them. The data hold 130,000 or so clones, with about 76% observed a single time. The CDR3 runs 13 residues. V lost 0 bases to trimming and J lost 2 bases, with 4 bases between them. The germline gives CDR1 LGHDT, CDR2 YNNKEL (reference sequence). In Seattle, patients joined the study during active infection and were tracked longitudinally. The sample taken for sequencing was peripheral blood. The chain uses TRBV3-1 (or the pseudogene TRBV3-2) and TRBJ1-2, with D hard to call. The TCR was taken from a woman between 65 and 79 years old with COVID-19, enrolled during active disease. Here the CDR3 DNA reads TGTGCCAGCAGCCAAGAACAGAACTATGGCTACACCTTC. This codes for CASSQEQNYGYTF.